This T cell receptor (beta chain) was profiled in a study of OX40 agonist ivuxolimab in advanced cancers. Study at large: A diagnosis of hepatocellular carcinoma, melanoma, renal cell or head and neck cancer was present in dose-escalation patients. Two patients with cutaneous melanoma and one with hepatocellular carcinoma, three in total, showed partial responses.

With regard to this clone: A junction end diverges from the germline sequence, so it may reflect a read error.

The repertoire was sequenced with immunoSEQ multiplex PCR; TCRdb's copy has only in-frame clones and lacks some. The table includes 48,000 or so clones, approximately 86% detected once. The CDR3 has 14 residues. CDR1 and CDR2 from the germline V gene are SSHAT and FNYEAQ (reference sequence). This TCR came from an adult with an advanced solid tumor such as melanoma, head and neck, liver or kidney cancer. Sequencing was performed on CD4+ or CD8+ T cells sorted from blood, taken in a trial of the OX40 agonist ivuxolimab. V usage is TRBV7-7 and J usage is TRBJ2-1; perhaps TRBD2 as D (6 bases). CDR3 bases: TGTGCTAGCAGCTTAACGGGACTTTACAATGAGCAGTTCTTC. It specifies CASSLTGLYNEQFF.